The 21 T cell receptor beta chains below come from one sample, sequenced in a study of blood T cell repertoires in COVID-19. The table came from immunoSEQ multiplex PCR; TCRdb's copy has only in-frame clones and leaves some out. The sample holds around 15,000 clones, 83% seen once. Material: peripheral blood. Receptor source: a man aged 40-49 years with active or convalescent COVID-19.

The chain combines TRBV24-1 with TRBJ2-5; TRBD2 matches at 7 bases. CDR1 KGHDR and CDR2 SFDVKD come from the germline V gene. CDR3 size: 15 residues. V lost 2 bases to trimming and J lost 5 bases; unmatched junction nucleotides: 7. CDR3 region: CATSDSKVGGETQYF. The CDR3 DNA sequence: TGTGCCACCAGTGATTCTAAAGTGGGAGGGGAGACCCAGTACTTC.

The chain employs TRBV12-3 or TRBV12-4 and TRBJ1-2, with D uncertain. This CDR3 spans 12 amino acids. V lost 1 base and J lost 7, with 7 bases in between. The chain's CDR3 is CASSLGQFGYTF. Here the CDR3 DNA reads TGTGCCAGCAGTTTAGGCCAGTTTGGCTACACCTTC.

This clone was detected a few times. The rearrangement joins TRBV6-2 or TRBV6-3 to TRBJ2-7; no reliable D call. The CDR3 consists of 12 residues. Per germline, CDR1 MNHEY and CDR2 SVGEGT. V shed 2 bases and J shed 3 bases, with 5 bases lying between them. The CDR3: CASSYQNYEQYF. The CDR3 DNA reads TGTGCCAGCAGTTACCAGAACTACGAGCAGTACTTC.

The chain joins TRBV7-2 to TRBJ2-5; 7 positions match TRBD1. Germline V lookup: CDR1 SGHTA, CDR2 FQGNSA. With 1 base clipped from V and 2 bases from J, the junction kept 4 bases outside the gene matches. The CDR3 covers 15 residues. The CDR3, as DNA: TGTGCCAGCAGCTTAGATGGGACAGTTCAAGAGACCCAGTACTTC. This gives the protein CASSLDGTVQETQYF.

The chain carries TRBV28 and TRBJ2-5, with D possibly being TRBD1 (7 bases). Germline CDR1 reads MDHEN; CDR2 reads SYDVKM. The CDR3 has 16 amino acids. V lost 2 bases to trimming and J lost 0 bases, with 13 bases between them. CDR3 residues: CASSLAGQMNQETQYF. The CDR3 nucleotides read TGTGCCAGCAGTTTAGCGGGACAGATGAACCAAGAGACCCAGTACTTC.

The rearrangement joins TRBV4-1 to TRBJ2-7; D remains ambiguous. This CDR3 is 15 amino acids long. Germline V gene data show CDR1 as MGHRA and CDR2 as YSYEKL. With 0 bases removed from V and 3 bases from J, the gap between germline ends came to 12 bases. The CDR3 sequence: CASSQEAGQYYEQYF. The CDR3 DNA sequence: TGCGCCAGCAGCCAAGAAGCAGGTCAGTACTACGAGCAGTACTTC.

The chain employs TRBV7-9 and TRBJ2-1; D call uncertain. The V gene's germline CDR1 is SEHNR and CDR2 FQNEAQ (reference sequence). V was pared by 3 bases and J by 5 bases, with 8 bases between. The CDR3 consists of 13 residues. The CDR3 nucleotides read TGTGCCAGCAGCTTTTTTGAGGACAATGAGCAGTTCTTC. Amino acid sequence: CASSFFEDNEQFF.

The J gene is TRBJ2-1, the V gene TRBV29-1; no clear D gene. Germline V lookup: CDR1 SQVTM, CDR2 ANQGSEA. The V gene lost 7 bases and the J gene lost 10 bases, with 11 bases spanning the gap. This CDR3 is built from 10 residues. CDR3 residues: CSASVGEQFF. DNA for the CDR3: TGCAGCGCTTCAGTTGGCGAGCAGTTCTTC.

CDR3: CASSLGSGPEGETQYF. CDR3 nucleotide sequence: TGTGCCAGCAGCTTAGGCTCAGGACCGGAGGGAGAGACCCAGTACTTC. The chain recombines TRBV11-2 with TRBJ2-5; TRBD2 is a possible D gene (6 bases). From germline, CDR1 is SGHAT and CDR2 FQNNGV. Trimming took off 1 base at V and 4 bases at J, with 16 bases between the two ends. The CDR3 length is 16 residues.

The chain is built from TRBV27 and TRBJ1-6, with D unresolved. Germline-derived CDR1 and CDR2 are MNHEY and SMNVEV (reference sequence). Trimming stripped 10 bases from V and 0 bases from J, with 10 bases between. CDR3 length: 14 amino acids. The CDR3 coding sequence is TGTGCCACCCAGGAACTCTCCTATAATTCACCCCTCCACTTT. Amino acids: CATQELSYNSPLHF.

By share, this clone ranks as large (0.1 to 1%). This chain connects TRBV27 to TRBJ2-1; 8 bases align to TRBD2. Per germline, CDR1 MNHEY and CDR2 SMNVEV (reference sequence). J was trimmed by 4 bases and V by 3 bases; bases with no gene match: 8. The CDR3 runs 16 residues. Here the CDR3 DNA reads TGTGCCAGCAGTTTGGGGACTAGTCTATCATACAATGAGCAGTTCTTC. It encodes CASSLGTSLSYNEQFF.

V is TRBV11-2 and J is TRBJ2-5, with TRBD2 matching 7 bases. Germline lookup yields CDR1 SGHAT and CDR2 FQNNGV. V lost 7 bases and J lost 3; bases outside the gene matches: 5. The CDR3 totals 13 residues. CDR3 loop: CASNGRNEETQYF. As DNA, the CDR3 is TGTGCCAGCAACGGGAGGAACGAAGAGACCCAGTACTTC. The complete variable domain, with remaining parts taken from reference TRBV11-2 and TRBJ2-5, reads EAGVAQSPRYKIIEKRQSVAFWCNPISGHATLYWYQQILGQGPKLLIQFQNNGVVDDSQLPKDRFSAERLKGVDSTLKIQPAKLEDSAVYLCASNGRNEETQYFGPGTRLLVL.

The rearrangement links TRBV4-1 to TRBJ1-4; 8 bases line up with TRBD1. Germline V lookup: CDR1 MGHRA, CDR2 YSYEKL. V dropped 4 bases and J dropped 8; count of bases not matched to a gene: 9. This CDR3 has 15 amino acids. The CDR3 reads CASSPQTGDNEKLFF. CDR3 DNA: TGCGCCAGCAGCCCCCAGACAGGGGATAACGAAAAACTGTTTTTT.

J is TRBJ2-3 and V is TRBV9; D perhaps matches TRBD1 (6 bases). V lost 4 bases and J lost 7, with 13 bases in between. The CDR3 is 13 residues long. Germline V gene lookup returns CDR1 SGDLS and CDR2 YYNGEE. The CDR3 DNA reads as TGTGCCAGCAGCCCGGACAGTTCACATACGCAGTATTTT. Amino acid sequence: CASSPDSSHTQYF.

J is TRBJ1-5 and V is TRBV6-6; 10 bases are shared with TRBD1. The J segment lost 2 bases and the V segment lost 10 bases, leaving 8 bases of the junction unmatched. The CDR3 sequence is 15 residues long. Germline CDR1 is MNHNY and CDR2 is SVGAGI (reference sequence). CDR3 nucleotides: TGTGCCACGGGACAGGGGATCCGGGGCAATCAGCCCCAGCATTTT. This codes for CATGQGIRGNQPQHF.

This chain joins TRBV5-3 and TRBJ2-3; possible D gene TRBD2, 6 bases. TRBV5-3 is an ORF, and what it does is uncertain. The CDR3 totals 18 residues. The V end was cut by 0 bases, the J end by 1 base, with 18 bases between. In nucleotides, the CDR3 is TGTGCCAGAAGCTTGGCAGGTGCGGGAACTTGGGGCACAGATACGCAGTATTTT. Translation: CARSLAGAGTWGTDTQYF.

This chain uses TRBV5-1 with TRBJ1-5; 7 bases are shared with TRBD1. The CDR3 loop spans 14 amino acids. Germline V gene lookup returns CDR1 SGHRS and CDR2 YFSETQ. Unmatched junction bases numbered 5, after V lost 4 bases and J lost 4 bases. The CDR3 loop reads CASSPGTDNQPQHF. The CDR3 bases are TGCGCCAGCAGCCCCGGGACAGATAATCAGCCCCAGCATTTT.

V usage is TRBV19 and J usage is TRBJ2-1, with D possibly being TRBD2 (6 bases). The CDR3 has 15 residues. CDR1 and CDR2 (germline): LNHDA, SQIVND (reference sequence). V was trimmed by 11 bases and J by 4 bases, leaving 21 bases between them. The CDR3 DNA reads as TGTGCCCTCGGGGGAGGTTGCGGGGCTTACAATGAGCAGTTCTTC. Its translation: CALGGGCGAYNEQFF. Using reference TRBV19 and TRBJ2-1 for the parts outside the CDR3, the full variable domain is DGGITQSPKYLFRKEGQNVTLSCEQNLNHDAMYWYRQDPGQGLRLIYYSQIVNDFQKGDIAEGYSVSREKKESFPLTVTSAQKNPTAFYLCALGGGCGAYNEQFFGPGTRLTVL.

The chain uses TRBV4-1 and TRBJ1-6; D unresolved. The germline gives CDR1 MGHRA, CDR2 YSYEKL. This CDR3 is 15 amino acids long. The V end lost 0 bases, the J end lost 8 bases, and 11 bases lay between the germline ends. The CDR3 loop reads CASSQDTTRYSPLHF. The CDR3 DNA reads TGCGCCAGCAGCCAAGACACGACTCGTTATTCACCCCTCCACTTT.

The V gene is TRBV24-1, the J gene TRBJ2-1, with D hard to call. The CDR3 is made up of 12 amino acids. From germline, CDR1 is KGHDR and CDR2 SFDVKD. V lost 5 bases, J lost 6 bases, and 7 bases lay in between. The CDR3: CATSGNINEQFF. The CDR3 nucleotides are TGTGCCACCAGTGGCAACATCAATGAGCAGTTCTTC.

The chain couples TRBV7-2 to TRBJ1-4; D may be TRBD1 (5 bases). The V end was cut by 9 bases, the J end by 5 bases, with 13 bases between. CDR1 SGHTA and CDR2 FQGNSA come from the germline V gene. The CDR3 runs 13 residues. The CDR3 coding sequence is TGTGCCAGTAGCAACCAGGGAAATGAAAAACTGTTTTTT. Translating it yields CASSNQGNEKLFF.